This record covers a single T cell receptor (beta chain). The sample is drawn from a study of control samples from healthy donors and cancer patients. TCRdb's table, derived via immunoSEQ multiplex PCR, lists solely in-frame clones and lacks some. The table has roughly 170,000 clones, 85% to 90% seen once; the top ten hold 4.5% to 6%. Sequenced input: blood. This sequence originates from a woman aged 30 to 39 in good health.

The CDR3 coding sequence is TGTGCCACCAGAGGACAGGGCACAGATACGCAGTATTTT. Protein: CATRGQGTDTQYF. The chain uses TRBV7-9 and TRBJ2-3; 7 nucleotides match TRBD1. Germline CDR1 SEHNR, CDR2 FQNEAQ (reference sequence). The CDR3 sequence is 13 residues long. V shed 10 bases and J 1 base; nucleotides not matched to a gene: 5.